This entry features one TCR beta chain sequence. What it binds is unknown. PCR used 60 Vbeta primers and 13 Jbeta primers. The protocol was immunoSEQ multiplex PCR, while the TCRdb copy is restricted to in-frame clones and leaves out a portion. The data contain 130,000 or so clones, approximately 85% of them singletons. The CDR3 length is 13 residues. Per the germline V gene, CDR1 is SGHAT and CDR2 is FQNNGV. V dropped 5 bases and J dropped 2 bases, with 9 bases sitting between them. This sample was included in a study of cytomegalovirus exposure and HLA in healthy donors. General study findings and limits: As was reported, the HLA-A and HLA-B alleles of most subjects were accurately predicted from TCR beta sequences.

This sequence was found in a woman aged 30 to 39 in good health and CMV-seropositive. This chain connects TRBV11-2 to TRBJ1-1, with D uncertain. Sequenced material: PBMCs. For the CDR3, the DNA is TGTGCCAGCAGCGCGGACTTTAACACTGAAGCTTTCTTT. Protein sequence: CASSADFNTEAFF.